The rows below give T cell receptor beta chains drawn from one sample of a study of PD-L1 blockade in urothelial cancer. The repertoire was sequenced with immunoSEQ multiplex PCR; TCRdb's copy has only in-frame clones and lacks some. The top ten clones hold 3.2% of a sample with tens of thousands of clones, under 90% of them seen once. This specimen was PBMCs, taken around atezolizumab (anti-PD-L1) treatment. The receptor set was obtained from a man between 65 and 85 years old with urothelial cancer. The CDR3 runs from the conserved cysteine through the conserved F or W. Each record gives: CDR3 protein, CDR3 DNA, J gene, D gene, V gene, clone size. A D gene is named only where the DNA matches it firmly. For some rows the clone size is stated as once, few or many, or as a class when expanded; others skip it.

cdr3_aa: CASSPLVDRASEAFF
cdr3_nt: TGTGCCAGCTCACCACTGGTGGACAGGGCCAGTGAAGCTTTCTTT
j_call: TRBJ1-1
d_call: TRBD1
v_call: TRBV18
clone_size: NA

cdr3_aa: CASSLVRVGSGRGQETQYF
cdr3_nt: TGTGCCAGCAGCTTAGTTCGGGTGGGTAGCGGGAGAGGTCAAGAGACCCAGTACTTC
j_call: TRBJ2-5
d_call: TRBD2
v_call: TRBV11-2
clone_size: NA

cdr3_aa: CASSLGGTSGIYNEQFF
cdr3_nt: TGCGCCAGCAGCTTAGGCGGGACTAGCGGGATTTACAATGAGCAGTTCTTC
j_call: TRBJ2-1
d_call: TRBD2
v_call: TRBV5-1
clone_size: NA

cdr3_aa: CASTKGAEDEQYF
cdr3_nt: TGTGCCAGCACGAAGGGAGCTGAGGACGAGCAGTACTTC
j_call: TRBJ2-7
d_call: NA
v_call: TRBV6-1
clone_size: NA

cdr3_aa: CASSVGLADEQYF
cdr3_nt: TGCGCCAGCAGTGTGGGACTAGCGGACGAGCAGTACTTC
j_call: TRBJ2-7
d_call: TRBD2
v_call: TRBV10-1
clone_size: NA

cdr3_aa: CASSFFSEETQYF
cdr3_nt: TGTGCCAGCAGCTTCTTTTCAGAAGAGACCCAGTACTTC
j_call: TRBJ2-5
d_call: NA
v_call: TRBV11-2
clone_size: NA

cdr3_aa: CATSRSQGPYEQYF
cdr3_nt: TGTGCCACCAGCAGAAGCCAGGGCCCCTACGAGCAGTACTTC
j_call: TRBJ2-7
d_call: NA
v_call: TRBV15
clone_size: NA

cdr3_aa: CASSTATTNYGYTF
cdr3_nt: TGTGCCAGCAGCACTGCCACCACTAACTATGGCTACACCTTC
j_call: TRBJ1-2
d_call: NA
v_call: TRBV2
clone_size: NA

cdr3_aa: CSVEDTQGASSAFF
cdr3_nt: TGCAGCGTTGAAGATACGCAGGGGGCCTCTTCAGCTTTCTTT
j_call: TRBJ1-1
d_call: TRBD1
v_call: TRBV29-1
clone_size: NA

cdr3_aa: CASITTGGGGYTF
cdr3_nt: TGTGCCAGCATAACCACAGGGGGCGGCGGCTACACCTTC
j_call: TRBJ1-2
d_call: TRBD1
v_call: TRBV6-1
clone_size: NA

cdr3_aa: CASSSTSGRTGEQFF
cdr3_nt: TGTGCCAGCAGCTCAACTAGCGGGAGGACTGGGGAGCAGTTCTTC
j_call: TRBJ2-1
d_call: TRBD2
v_call: TRBV7-2
clone_size: NA

cdr3_aa: CASSMTAEKLFF
cdr3_nt: TGTGCCAGTAGTATGACAGCAGAAAAACTGTTTTTT
j_call: TRBJ1-4
d_call: NA
v_call: TRBV19
clone_size: NA

cdr3_aa: CASSLGGSSTDTQYF
cdr3_nt: TGCGCCAGCAGCTTGGGAGGGTCTAGCACAGATACGCAGTATTTT
j_call: TRBJ2-3
d_call: NA
v_call: TRBV5-1
clone_size: NA

cdr3_aa: CASSRTGFTEAFF
cdr3_nt: TGTGCCAGCAGTAGGACAGGGTTCACTGAAGCTTTCTTT
j_call: TRBJ1-1
d_call: TRBD1
v_call: TRBV2
clone_size: NA

cdr3_aa: CASSLAQGDYGYTF
cdr3_nt: TGTGCCAGCAGTTTAGCCCAGGGGGACTATGGCTACACCTTC
j_call: TRBJ1-2
d_call: TRBD1
v_call: TRBV28
clone_size: NA

cdr3_aa: CASSPLSGKQETQYF
cdr3_nt: TGTGCCAGCTCACCACTATCAGGCAAACAAGAGACCCAGTACTTC
j_call: TRBJ2-5
d_call: NA
v_call: TRBV18
clone_size: once

cdr3_aa: CASGGGGSRETQYF
cdr3_nt: TGTGCTAGTGGGGGCGGCGGGAGTAGGGAGACCCAGTACTTC
j_call: TRBJ2-5
d_call: TRBD2
v_call: TRBV12-5
clone_size: large

cdr3_aa: CASSLDTYAREKLFF
cdr3_nt: TGCGCCAGCAGCTTGGATACCTACGCTCGAGAAAAACTGTTTTTT
j_call: TRBJ1-4
d_call: NA
v_call: TRBV5-1
clone_size: few

cdr3_aa: CAWSARETGAGNTIYF
cdr3_nt: TGTGCCTGGAGTGCCAGAGAGACAGGTGCTGGAAACACCATATATTTT
j_call: TRBJ1-3
d_call: NA
v_call: TRBV30
clone_size: NA

cdr3_aa: CASSLYSDSGANVLTF
cdr3_nt: TGCGCCAGCAGCTTGTATAGTGACTCTGGGGCCAACGTCCTGACTTTC
j_call: TRBJ2-6
d_call: NA
v_call: TRBV5-1
clone_size: NA

cdr3_aa: CASSYFGVVAEQFF
cdr3_nt: TGTGCCAGCAGTTATTTCGGGGTTGTGGCTGAGCAGTTCTTC
j_call: TRBJ2-1
d_call: NA
v_call: TRBV6-6
clone_size: NA

cdr3_aa: CASSSGLAGSEQFF
cdr3_nt: TGTGCCAGCAGCTCAGGACTAGCGGGAAGTGAGCAGTTCTTC
j_call: TRBJ2-1
d_call: TRBD2
v_call: TRBV5-4
clone_size: NA

cdr3_aa: CASRQGQDAVGKLFF
cdr3_nt: TGTGCCAGCAGACAGGGACAGGACGCTGTAGGAAAACTGTTTTTT
j_call: TRBJ1-4
d_call: TRBD1
v_call: TRBV6-5
clone_size: NA

cdr3_aa: CASSSGQGYEKLFF
cdr3_nt: TGTGCCAGCAGCTCGGGACAGGGGTACGAAAAACTGTTTTTT
j_call: TRBJ1-4
d_call: TRBD1
v_call: TRBV13
clone_size: NA

cdr3_aa: CASSLEQGYTQYF
cdr3_nt: TGTGCCAGCAGCTTAGAACAGGGGTACACGCAGTATTTT
j_call: TRBJ2-3
d_call: TRBD1
v_call: TRBV7-2
clone_size: NA

cdr3_aa: CASSYTTGGNQPQHF
cdr3_nt: TGTGCCAGCAGTTACACGACAGGGGGCAATCAGCCCCAGCATTTT
j_call: TRBJ1-5
d_call: TRBD1
v_call: TRBV28
clone_size: NA

cdr3_aa: CATSRVLGSYEQYF
cdr3_nt: TGTGCCACCAGCAGAGTGCTAGGATCCTACGAGCAGTACTTC
j_call: TRBJ2-7
d_call: NA
v_call: TRBV15
clone_size: NA

cdr3_aa: CASSIVGTGSGYTF
cdr3_nt: TGTGCCAGTAGTATAGTAGGGACAGGGAGCGGCTACACCTTC
j_call: TRBJ1-2
d_call: TRBD1
v_call: TRBV19
clone_size: few

cdr3_aa: CASSLVASGGQETQYF
cdr3_nt: TGTGCCAGCAGCTTAGTGGCTAGCGGAGGACAAGAGACCCAGTACTTC
j_call: TRBJ2-5
d_call: TRBD2
v_call: TRBV7-2
clone_size: NA

cdr3_aa: CASSPRTQGASEQYF
cdr3_nt: TGCGCCAGCAGCCCCCGAACACAGGGCGCATCCGAGCAGTACTTC
j_call: TRBJ2-7
d_call: NA
v_call: TRBV4-1
clone_size: few

cdr3_aa: CASSHLDRLNLNTEAFF
cdr3_nt: TGTGCCAGCAGCCATTTGGACAGATTAAATTTGAACACTGAAGCTTTCTTT
j_call: TRBJ1-1
d_call: NA
v_call: TRBV7-3
clone_size: NA

cdr3_aa: CASRTVYGYTF
cdr3_nt: TGTGCCAGCAGGACAGTCTATGGCTACACCTTC
j_call: TRBJ1-2
d_call: NA
v_call: TRBV2
clone_size: NA

cdr3_aa: CASSEAGGPPLYQETQYF
cdr3_nt: TGTGCCAGCAGTGAAGCGGGAGGGCCGCCCTTGTACCAAGAGACCCAGTACTTC
j_call: TRBJ2-5
d_call: TRBD2
v_call: TRBV2
clone_size: NA

cdr3_aa: CASSADLGGGETQYF
cdr3_nt: TGTGCCAGCAGCGCCGATCTCGGGGGAGGAGAGACCCAGTACTTC
j_call: TRBJ2-5
d_call: NA
v_call: TRBV7-9
clone_size: NA

cdr3_aa: CASRLDRDTEAFF
cdr3_nt: TGTGCCAGCAGACTCGACAGGGACACTGAAGCTTTCTTT
j_call: TRBJ1-1
d_call: TRBD1
v_call: TRBV25-1
clone_size: NA

cdr3_aa: CASSGTGGRSEQFF
cdr3_nt: TGTGCCAGTAGTGGGACAGGGGGCCGGAGTGAGCAGTTCTTC
j_call: TRBJ2-1
d_call: TRBD1
v_call: TRBV19
clone_size: NA

cdr3_aa: CASNLNEGEYYSNQPQHF
cdr3_nt: TGTGCCAGCAACCTAAACGAGGGCGAATACTATAGCAATCAGCCCCAGCATTTT
j_call: TRBJ1-5
d_call: NA
v_call: TRBV21-1
clone_size: NA

cdr3_aa: CASHRSGSSYNEQFF
cdr3_nt: TGTGCCAGCCATCGTAGCGGGAGCTCCTACAATGAGCAGTTCTTC
j_call: TRBJ2-1
d_call: TRBD2
v_call: TRBV19
clone_size: NA

cdr3_aa: CASSDGRLAGGETQYF
cdr3_nt: TGCGCCAGCAGTGACGGCCGACTAGCGGGAGGGGAGACCCAGTACTTC
j_call: TRBJ2-5
d_call: TRBD2
v_call: TRBV10-1
clone_size: NA

cdr3_aa: CSARLQETQYF
cdr3_nt: TGCAGTGCTAGACTCCAAGAGACCCAGTACTTC
j_call: TRBJ2-5
d_call: NA
v_call: TRBV20-1
clone_size: NA

cdr3_aa: CASSTRGRQFF
cdr3_nt: TGTGCCAGCAGCACCAGGGGGAGGCAGTTCTTC
j_call: TRBJ2-1
d_call: TRBD1
v_call: TRBV2
clone_size: NA

cdr3_aa: CASSSRTGPNTGELFF
cdr3_nt: TGTGCCAGCAGTTCCCGGACAGGGCCCAACACCGGGGAGCTGTTTTTT
j_call: TRBJ2-2
d_call: TRBD1
v_call: TRBV27
clone_size: NA

cdr3_aa: CASSDGRDQETQYF
cdr3_nt: TGTGCCAGCAGTGACGGCAGGGACCAAGAGACCCAGTACTTC
j_call: TRBJ2-5
d_call: NA
v_call: TRBV2
clone_size: NA

cdr3_aa: CASSASGTGVNQPQHF
cdr3_nt: TGTGCCAGCAGTGCCTCCGGGACAGGGGTCAATCAGCCCCAGCATTTT
j_call: TRBJ1-5
d_call: TRBD1
v_call: TRBV6-1
clone_size: NA

cdr3_aa: CASSLAGPSTGELFF
cdr3_nt: TGTGCCAGCAGTTTGGCGGGTCCCAGCACCGGGGAGCTGTTTTTT
j_call: TRBJ2-2
d_call: NA
v_call: TRBV28
clone_size: NA

cdr3_aa: CASSLGLAVYNEQFF
cdr3_nt: TGTGCCAGCAGCCTGGGACTAGCGGTTTACAATGAGCAGTTCTTC
j_call: TRBJ2-1
d_call: TRBD2
v_call: TRBV4-2
clone_size: NA